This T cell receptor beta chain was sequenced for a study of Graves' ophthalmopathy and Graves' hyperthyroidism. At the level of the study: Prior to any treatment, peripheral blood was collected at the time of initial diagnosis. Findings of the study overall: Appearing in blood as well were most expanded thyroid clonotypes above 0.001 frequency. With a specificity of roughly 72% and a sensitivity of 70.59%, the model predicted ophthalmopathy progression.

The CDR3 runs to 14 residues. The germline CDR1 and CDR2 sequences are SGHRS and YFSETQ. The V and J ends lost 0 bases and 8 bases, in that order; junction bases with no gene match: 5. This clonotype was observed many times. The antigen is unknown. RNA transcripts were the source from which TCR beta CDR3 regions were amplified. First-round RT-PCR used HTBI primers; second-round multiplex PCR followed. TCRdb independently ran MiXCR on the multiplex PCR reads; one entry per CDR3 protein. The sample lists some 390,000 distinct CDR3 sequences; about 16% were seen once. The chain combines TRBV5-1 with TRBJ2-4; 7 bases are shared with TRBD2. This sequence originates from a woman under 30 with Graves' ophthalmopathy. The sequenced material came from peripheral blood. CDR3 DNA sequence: TGCGCCAGCAGCTTGGGGACTAGAAGGGACATTCAGTACTTC. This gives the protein CASSLGTRRDIQYF.